The entry below gives a single T cell receptor (beta chain) sequence along with its context. The antigen remains undetermined. This sample is part of a study of T-cell memory formation after mild COVID-19. Looking at the study overall: There were largely donor-specific TCR clusters. General study findings and limits: Clones shrinking between day 15 and 85 showed a balanced CD4/CD8 split, and those that grew later tilted toward CD4+.

MiXCR, applied by TCRdb to the 5' RACE reads, yields one record per CDR3 protein. The sample holds 350,000 to 400,000 distinct CDR3 sequences, approximately 14% seen once. Material for sequencing was PBMCs or a T cell subset sorted from them (not recorded which). This receptor was identified in a man aged 18-30 years who had mild COVID-19 (a few samples of this study predate the infection). Cell type and time point are not known.

The CDR3 bases are TGTGCCAGCACCACAGGGGATCCCTATGGCTACACCTTC. It specifies CASTTGDPYGYTF. This sequence joins TRBV6-2 or TRBV6-3 and TRBJ1-2; 7 bases line up with TRBD1. Germline CDR1 MNHEY, CDR2 SVGEGT. J lost 4 bases, V lost 7 bases, and 6 bases had no gene match. The CDR3 has 13 amino acids.